The 10 T cell receptor beta chains below were found in one sample sequenced in a study of regulatory T cells in long-lasting Graves disease. For TCR beta, libraries came from iRepertoire HTBI primers and Arm-PCR of CDR3 regions. TCRdb recomputed calls from the multiplex PCR reads with MiXCR, one row per CDR3 protein. The sample has some 410,000 distinct CDR3 sequences, 16% seen once. Documented time point: newly diagnosed GD, antithyroid drugs for less than 3 months. RNA isolated from PBMCs was used to make the TCR library. This sample also appeared in a second study, on T cells in Graves' hyperthyroidism and ophthalmopathy.

The specimen comprised peripheral blood mononuclear cells (PBMCs), sampled at new diagnosis, from a patient treated with antithyroid drugs. Source of these receptors: a woman aged 25-40 years with Graves disease.

The J gene is TRBJ2-1, the V gene TRBV4-3; 8 nucleotides line up with TRBD2. The CDR3 sequence is 16 residues long. Per germline, CDR1 LGHNA and CDR2 YSLEER. J was trimmed by 10 bases and V by 1 base; bases with no gene match: 12. The CDR3 reads CASSQVVREGQWEQFF. DNA of the CDR3: TGCGCCAGCAGCCAAGTTGTTCGGGAGGGCCAGTGGGAGCAGTTCTTC.

As to this clonotype: A clone one base away is much larger, so this may be a read error. V and J are TRBV5-6 and TRBJ2-7; 10 bases are shared with TRBD1. The J call may be incorrect, as the DNA end agrees better with TRBJ2-1. Germline V gene sequence: CDR1 SGHDT, CDR2 YYEEEE. This CDR3 comprises 13 residues. The DNA for the CDR3 is TGTGCCAGCAAGGGGACAGGGGTCCCAGAGCAGTTCTTC. Protein: CASKGTGVPEQFF.

This clonotype was observed many times. V usage is TRBV27 and J usage is TRBJ2-1; weak D call: TRBD1 (6 bases). Germline CDR1 is MNHEY and CDR2 is SMNVEV (reference sequence). Between the trimmed V and J ends, which lost 6 bases and 8 bases, there was a span of 8 bases. This CDR3 is 11 amino acids long. The CDR3 spells CASRQGHEQFF. The CDR3 DNA reads TGTGCCAGCAGACAGGGCCATGAGCAGTTCTTC.

CDR3 nucleotide sequence: TGTGCCAGCAGCGCCCCAGCGGGAGGCCGCACCGGGGAGCTGTTTTTT. Translating gives CASSAPAGGRTGELFF. The V call is TRBV6-1, the J call TRBJ2-2; 9 positions match TRBD2. The V segment lost 6 bases and the J segment 4 bases; nucleotides outside the gene matches: 9. Germline CDR1 is MNHNS and CDR2 is SASEGT. The CDR3 loop spans 16 amino acids.

The chain recombines TRBV30 with TRBJ2-2; 7 bases line up with TRBD1. This CDR3 spans 16 amino acids. Germline V lookup: CDR1 GTSNPN, CDR2 SVGIG (reference sequence). Germline trimming cut 0 bases from V and 3 bases from J; bases unmatched to any gene: 7. In DNA, the CDR3 is TGTGCCTGGAGTGTACGAGACAGGGTATACACCGGGGAGCTGTTTTTT. As protein: CAWSVRDRVYTGELFF.

V usage is TRBV2 and J usage is TRBJ2-1; D possibly corresponds to TRBD1 (6 bases). CDR1 and CDR2 from the germline V gene are SNHLY and FYNNEI. This CDR3 comprises 17 residues. Trimming stripped 11 bases from V and 0 bases from J, with 23 bases between. DNA of the CDR3: TGTGCCGGAAAGGGGGAGAGCCTCCAGAGCTCCTACAATGAGCAGTTCTTC. It encodes CAGKGESLQSSYNEQFF.

This clonotype appeared a few times. V is TRBV25-1 and J is TRBJ2-5; D is undetermined. From germline, CDR1 is MGHDK and CDR2 SYGVNS. V was clipped by 1 base and J by 5 bases, with 11 bases between them. The CDR3 length is 14 residues. The CDR3 DNA reads TGTGCCAGCAGTGAATGGGCTCCCCCTGAGACCCAGTACTTC. Amino acids: CASSEWAPPETQYF.

This clonotype was picked up a small number of times. V is TRBV5-1 and J is TRBJ2-1, with 8 bases identical to TRBD1. The ends lost 4 bases at V and 1 base at J; junction bases unmatched: 4. The CDR3 is made up of 15 amino acids. Per the germline V gene, CDR1 is SGHRS and CDR2 is YFSETQ. CDR3 bases: TGCGCCAGCAGCGTGGGACAGGTATCCTACAATGAGCAGTTCTTC. Translation: CASSVGQVSYNEQFF.

This chain uses TRBV7-3 with TRBJ1-1, with TRBD1 matching 9 bases. The CDR3 is 15 amino acids. The trim removed 3 bases at V and 4 bases at J, leaving 6 bases unmatched. Germline V gives CDR1 SGHTA, CDR2 FQGTGA. The CDR3 DNA follows: TGTGCCAGCAGCTTGTACGGGACAGGGAGCACTGAAGCTTTCTTT. Residues: CASSLYGTGSTEAFF. Full variable domain (missing parts from reference TRBV7-3 and TRBJ1-1): GAGVSQTPSNKVTEKGKYVELRCDPISGHTALYWYRQSLGQGPEFLIYFQGTGAADDSGLPNDRFFAVRPEGSVSTLKIQRTERGDSAVYLCASSLYGTGSTEAFFGQGTRLTVV.

This clonotype was observed many times. The V and J genes are TRBV15 and TRBJ2-1; TRBD2 aligns across 11 bases. The CDR3 consists of 15 residues. V trimming: 3 bases; J trimming: 9 bases; junction bases outside the gene matches: 7. The V gene's germline CDR1 is LNHNV and CDR2 YYDKDF (reference sequence). CDR3 region: CATSSALAGVTEQFF. The DNA for the CDR3 is TGTGCCACCAGCAGTGCACTAGCGGGAGTAACTGAGCAGTTCTTC.